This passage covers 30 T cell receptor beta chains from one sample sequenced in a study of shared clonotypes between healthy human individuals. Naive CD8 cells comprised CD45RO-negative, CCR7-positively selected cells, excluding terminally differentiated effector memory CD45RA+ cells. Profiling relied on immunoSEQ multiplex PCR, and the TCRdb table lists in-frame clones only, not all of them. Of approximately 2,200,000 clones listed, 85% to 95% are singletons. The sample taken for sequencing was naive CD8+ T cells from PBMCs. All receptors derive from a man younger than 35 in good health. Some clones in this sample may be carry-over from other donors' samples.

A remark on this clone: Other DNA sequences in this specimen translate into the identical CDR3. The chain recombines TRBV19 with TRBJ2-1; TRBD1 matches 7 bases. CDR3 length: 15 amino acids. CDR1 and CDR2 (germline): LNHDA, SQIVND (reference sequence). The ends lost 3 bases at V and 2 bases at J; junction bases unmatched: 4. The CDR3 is CASSIDRVAYNEQFF. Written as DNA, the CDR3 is TGTGCCAGTAGTATCGACAGGGTAGCCTACAATGAGCAGTTCTTC.

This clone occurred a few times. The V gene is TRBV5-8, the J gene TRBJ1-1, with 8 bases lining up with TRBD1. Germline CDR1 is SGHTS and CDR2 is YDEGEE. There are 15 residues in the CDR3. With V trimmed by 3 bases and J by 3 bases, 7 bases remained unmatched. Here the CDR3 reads CASSSDRETDTEAFF. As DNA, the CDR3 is TGTGCCAGCAGCTCGGACAGGGAAACGGACACTGAAGCTTTCTTT.

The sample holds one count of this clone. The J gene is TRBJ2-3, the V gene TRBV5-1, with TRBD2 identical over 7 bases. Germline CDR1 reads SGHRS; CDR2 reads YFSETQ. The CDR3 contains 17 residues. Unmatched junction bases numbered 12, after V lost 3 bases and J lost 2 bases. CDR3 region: CASSSPVGGSPTDTQYF. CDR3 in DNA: TGCGCCAGCAGCTCCCCGGTTGGCGGGAGCCCCACAGATACGCAGTATTTT.

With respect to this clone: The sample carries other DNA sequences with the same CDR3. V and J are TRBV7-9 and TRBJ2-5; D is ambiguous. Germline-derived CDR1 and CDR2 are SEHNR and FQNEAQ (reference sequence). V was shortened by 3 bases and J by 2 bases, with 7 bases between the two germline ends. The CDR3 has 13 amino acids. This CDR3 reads CASSFSTQETQYF. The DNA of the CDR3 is TGTGCCAGCAGCTTTAGCACTCAAGAGACCCAGTACTTC.

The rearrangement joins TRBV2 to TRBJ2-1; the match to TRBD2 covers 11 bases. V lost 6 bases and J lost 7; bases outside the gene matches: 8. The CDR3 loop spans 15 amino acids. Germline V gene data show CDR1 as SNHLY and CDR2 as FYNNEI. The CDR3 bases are TGTGCCAGCAGCCCTACTAGCGGGAGTTTGAATGAGCAGTTCTTC. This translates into CASSPTSGSLNEQFF.

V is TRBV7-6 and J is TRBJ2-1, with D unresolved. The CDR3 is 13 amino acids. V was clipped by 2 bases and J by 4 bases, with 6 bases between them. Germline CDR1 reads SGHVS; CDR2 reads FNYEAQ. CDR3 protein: CASSLIRYNEQFF. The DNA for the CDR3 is TGTGCCAGCAGCTTAATCAGATACAATGAGCAGTTCTTC.

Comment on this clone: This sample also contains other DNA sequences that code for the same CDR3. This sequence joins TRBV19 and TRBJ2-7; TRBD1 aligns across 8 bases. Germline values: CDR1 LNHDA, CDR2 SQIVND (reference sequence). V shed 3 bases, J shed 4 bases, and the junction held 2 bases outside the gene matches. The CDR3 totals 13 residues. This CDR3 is CASSIDRGYEQYF. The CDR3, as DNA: TGTGCCAGTAGTATTGACAGGGGTTACGAGCAGTACTTC.

As DNA, the CDR3 is TGCGCCAGCAGCCAATTGGGGCCTAGCGGGAGATTGGGGTACAATGAGCAGTTCTTC. Protein sequence: CASSQLGPSGRLGYNEQFF. The chain employs TRBV5-1 and TRBJ2-1; 10 positions match TRBD2. Trimming removed 4 bases from V and 4 bases from J; junction bases left unmatched: 17. The germline V gene encodes CDR1 SGHRS and CDR2 YFSETQ. There are 19 residues in the CDR3. Together with reference TRBV5-1 and TRBJ2-1, the CDR3 gives the full variable domain: KAGVTQTPRYLIKTRGQQVTLSCSPISGHRSVSWYQQTPGQGLQFLFEYFSETQRNKGNFPGRFSGRQFSNSRSEMNVSTLELGDSALYLCASSQLGPSGRLGYNEQFFGPGTRLTVL.

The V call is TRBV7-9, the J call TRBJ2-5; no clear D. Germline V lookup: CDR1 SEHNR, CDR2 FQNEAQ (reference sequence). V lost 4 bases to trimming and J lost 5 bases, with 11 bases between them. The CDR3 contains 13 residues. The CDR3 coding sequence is TGTGCCAGCAGCTCTCGTCCCAGGGAGACCCAGTACTTC. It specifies CASSSRPRETQYF. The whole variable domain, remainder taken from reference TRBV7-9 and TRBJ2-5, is DTGVSQNPRHKITKRGQNVTFRCDPISEHNRLYWYRQTLGQGPEFLTYFQNEAQLEKSRLLSDRFSAERPKGSFSTLEIQRTEQGDSAMYLCASSSRPRETQYFGPGTRLLVL.

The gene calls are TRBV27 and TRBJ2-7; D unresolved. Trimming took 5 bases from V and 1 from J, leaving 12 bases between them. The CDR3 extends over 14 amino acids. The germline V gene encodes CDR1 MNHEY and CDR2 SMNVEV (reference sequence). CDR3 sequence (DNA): TGTGCCAGCAGTAGGGAAGGGCCGTCCTACGAGCAGTACTTC. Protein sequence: CASSREGPSYEQYF.

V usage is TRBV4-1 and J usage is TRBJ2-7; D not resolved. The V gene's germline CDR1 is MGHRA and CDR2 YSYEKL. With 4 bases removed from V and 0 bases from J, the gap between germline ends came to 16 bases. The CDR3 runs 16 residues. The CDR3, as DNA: TGCGCCAGCAGCCCTCTAGGTCAGGAACCCTCCTACGAGCAGTACTTC. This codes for CASSPLGQEPSYEQYF.

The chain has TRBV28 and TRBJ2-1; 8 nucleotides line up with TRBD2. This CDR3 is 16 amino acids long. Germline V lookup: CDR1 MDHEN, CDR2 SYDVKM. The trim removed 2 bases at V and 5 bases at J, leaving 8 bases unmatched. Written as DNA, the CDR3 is TGTGCCAGCAGTTTAGGACATAGCGGGACCAACAATGAGCAGTTCTTC. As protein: CASSLGHSGTNNEQFF.

DNA of the CDR3: TGTGCCAGCAGGCCTCGGGGGGCGAACACCGGGGAGCTGTTTTTT. Amino acids: CASRPRGANTGELFF. This chain joins TRBV7-6 and TRBJ2-2, with 7 bases identical to TRBD2. Unmatched junction bases numbered 4, after V lost 6 bases and J lost 0 bases. The CDR3 covers 15 residues. Germline CDR1 reads SGHVS; CDR2 reads FNYEAQ.

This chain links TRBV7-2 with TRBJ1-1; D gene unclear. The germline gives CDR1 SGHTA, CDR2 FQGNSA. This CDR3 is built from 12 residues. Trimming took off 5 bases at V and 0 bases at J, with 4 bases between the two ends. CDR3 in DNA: TGTGCCAGCAGCCCCTTGAACACTGAAGCTTTCTTT. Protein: CASSPLNTEAFF.

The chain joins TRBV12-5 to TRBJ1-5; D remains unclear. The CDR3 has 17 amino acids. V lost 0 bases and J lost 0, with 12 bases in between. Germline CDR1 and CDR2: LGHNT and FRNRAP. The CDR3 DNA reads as TGTGCTAGTGGTTTGGTCCCGGACGGTTATAGCAATCAGCCCCAGCATTTT. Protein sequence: CASGLVPDGYSNQPQHF. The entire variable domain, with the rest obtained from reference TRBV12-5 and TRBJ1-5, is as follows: DARVTQTPRHKVTEMGQEVTMRCQPILGHNTVFWYRQTMMQGLELLAYFRNRAPLDDSGMPKDRFSAEMPDATLATLKIQPSEPRDSAVYFCASGLVPDGYSNQPQHFGDGTRLSIL.

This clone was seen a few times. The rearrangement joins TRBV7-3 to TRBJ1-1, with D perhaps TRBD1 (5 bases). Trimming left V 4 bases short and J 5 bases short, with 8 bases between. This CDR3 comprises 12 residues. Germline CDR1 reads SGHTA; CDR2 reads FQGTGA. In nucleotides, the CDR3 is TGTGCCAGCAGCTCTGGGGGGACTGAAGCTTTCTTT. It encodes CASSSGGTEAFF.

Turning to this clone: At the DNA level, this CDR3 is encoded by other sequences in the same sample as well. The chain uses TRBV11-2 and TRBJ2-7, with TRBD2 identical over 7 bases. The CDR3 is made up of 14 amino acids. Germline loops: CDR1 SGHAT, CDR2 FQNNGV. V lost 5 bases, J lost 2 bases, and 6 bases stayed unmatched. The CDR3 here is CASSPGLGPYEQYF. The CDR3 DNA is TGTGCCAGCAGCCCAGGACTAGGACCCTACGAGCAGTACTTC.

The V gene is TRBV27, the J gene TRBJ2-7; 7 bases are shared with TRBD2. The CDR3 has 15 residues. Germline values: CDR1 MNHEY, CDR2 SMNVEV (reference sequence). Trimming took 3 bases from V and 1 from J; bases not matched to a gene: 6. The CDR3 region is CASSFRSSGSYEQYF. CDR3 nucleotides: TGTGCCAGCAGTTTCAGGTCTAGCGGTTCCTACGAGCAGTACTTC.

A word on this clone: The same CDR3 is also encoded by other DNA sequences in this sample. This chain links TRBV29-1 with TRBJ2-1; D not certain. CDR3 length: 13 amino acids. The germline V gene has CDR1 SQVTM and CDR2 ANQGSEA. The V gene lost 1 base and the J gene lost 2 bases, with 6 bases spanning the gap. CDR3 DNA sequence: TGCAGCGTTGAAGTGGGAACCTACAATGAGCAGTTCTTC. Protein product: CSVEVGTYNEQFF.

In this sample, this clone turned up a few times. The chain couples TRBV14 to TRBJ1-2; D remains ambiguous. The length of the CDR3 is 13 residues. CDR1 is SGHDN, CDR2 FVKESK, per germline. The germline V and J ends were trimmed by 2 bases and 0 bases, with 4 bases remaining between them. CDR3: CASSQFANYGYTF. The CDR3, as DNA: TGTGCCAGCAGCCAATTCGCTAACTATGGCTACACCTTC.

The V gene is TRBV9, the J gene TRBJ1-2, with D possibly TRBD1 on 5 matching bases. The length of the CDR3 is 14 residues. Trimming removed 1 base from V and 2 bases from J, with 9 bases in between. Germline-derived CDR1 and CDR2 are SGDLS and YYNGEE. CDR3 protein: CASSVYGGNYGYTF. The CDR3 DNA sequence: TGTGCCAGCAGCGTATATGGGGGAAACTATGGCTACACCTTC.

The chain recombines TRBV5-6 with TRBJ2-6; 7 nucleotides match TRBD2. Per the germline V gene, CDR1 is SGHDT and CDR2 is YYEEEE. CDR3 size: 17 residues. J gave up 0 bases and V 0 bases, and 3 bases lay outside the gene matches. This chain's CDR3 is CASSLEGGSSGANVLTF. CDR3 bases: TGTGCCAGCAGCTTGGAGGGCGGGAGCTCTGGGGCCAACGTCCTGACTTTC. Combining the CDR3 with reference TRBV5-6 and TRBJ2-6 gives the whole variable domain DAGVTQSPTHLIKTRGQQVTLRCSPKSGHDTVSWYQQALGQGPQFIFQYYEEEERQRGNFPDRFSGHQFPNYSSELNVNALLLGDSALYLCASSLEGGSSGANVLTFGAGSRLTVL.

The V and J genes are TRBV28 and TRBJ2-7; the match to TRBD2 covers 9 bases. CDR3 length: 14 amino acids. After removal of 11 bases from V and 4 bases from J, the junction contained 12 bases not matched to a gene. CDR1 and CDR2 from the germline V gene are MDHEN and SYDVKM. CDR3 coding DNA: TGTGCCGCTTGGGGGGCGGGAGGGACTTACGAGCAGTACTTC. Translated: CAAWGAGGTYEQYF.

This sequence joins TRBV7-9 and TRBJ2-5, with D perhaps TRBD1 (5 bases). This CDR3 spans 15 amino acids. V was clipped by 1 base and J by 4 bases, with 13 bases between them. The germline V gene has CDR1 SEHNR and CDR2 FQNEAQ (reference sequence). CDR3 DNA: TGTGCCAGCAGCTTAGTTGGGGCAGGGCGAGAGACCCAGTACTTC. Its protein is CASSLVGAGRETQYF.

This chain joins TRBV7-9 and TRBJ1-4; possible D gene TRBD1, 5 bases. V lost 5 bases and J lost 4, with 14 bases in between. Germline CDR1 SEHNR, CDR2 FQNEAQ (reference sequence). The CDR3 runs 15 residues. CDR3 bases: TGTGCCAGCAGCCCCTTGACAGCCTTTAATGAAAAACTGTTTTTT. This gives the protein CASSPLTAFNEKLFF.

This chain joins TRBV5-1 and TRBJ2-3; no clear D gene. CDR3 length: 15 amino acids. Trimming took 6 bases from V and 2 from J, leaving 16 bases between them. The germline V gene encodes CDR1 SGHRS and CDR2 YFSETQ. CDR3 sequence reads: CASTLGVTLTDTQYF. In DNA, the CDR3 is TGCGCCAGCACCCTTGGGGTGACCCTCACAGATACGCAGTATTTT.

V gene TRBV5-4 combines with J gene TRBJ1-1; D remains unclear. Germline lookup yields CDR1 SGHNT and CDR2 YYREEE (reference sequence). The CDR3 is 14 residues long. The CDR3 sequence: CGVGLGSGNTEAFF. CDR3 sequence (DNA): TGTGGTGTAGGGCTGGGCAGCGGTAACACTGAAGCTTTCTTT.

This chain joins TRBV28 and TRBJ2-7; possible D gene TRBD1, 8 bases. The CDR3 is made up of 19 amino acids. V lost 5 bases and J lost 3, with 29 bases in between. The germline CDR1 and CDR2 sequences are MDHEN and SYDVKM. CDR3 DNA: TGTGCCAGCAGTCGCGGGAGCCGGGACAGGCGTATTCCCAACTACGAGCAGTACTTC. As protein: CASSRGSRDRRIPNYEQYF.

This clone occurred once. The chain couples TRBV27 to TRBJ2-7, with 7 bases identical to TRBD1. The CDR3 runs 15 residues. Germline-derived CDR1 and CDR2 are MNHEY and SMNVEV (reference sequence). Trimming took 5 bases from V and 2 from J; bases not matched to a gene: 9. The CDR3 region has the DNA TGTGCCAGCAGTCCTACAGGGGCGGTCGCCTACGAGCAGTACTTC. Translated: CASSPTGAVAYEQYF.

The CDR3 nucleotides are TGCGCCAGCAGCTACACCGACAGGGGGTATAACTATGGCTACACCTTC. Residues: CASSYTDRGYNYGYTF. The chain is built from TRBV5-1 and TRBJ1-2, with 9 bases that match TRBD1. V was clipped by 3 bases and J by 1 base; unmatched bases: 7. This CDR3 is 16 amino acids long. Germline V gene sequence: CDR1 SGHRS, CDR2 YFSETQ.